The 10 T cell receptor beta chains presented below share a single source sample, sequenced in a study of spatial heterogeneity in lung cancer. TCRdb analysed the 5' RACE reads with MiXCR anew, one entry per CDR3 protein. The sample has around 13,000 distinct CDR3 sequences; 14% are singletons. Time point: sample taken at primary tumor resection. Unsorted whole RNA samples from tumor, nontumor lung or frozen PBMC were sequenced. The specimen comprised PBMCs, sampled at surgery. The receptors were gathered from a male donor with early-stage non-small cell lung cancer.

This clonotype came up a few times. V usage is TRBV20-1 and J usage is TRBJ1-6; 10 nucleotides agree with TRBD1. V trimming: 1 base; J trimming: 5 bases; junction bases outside the gene matches: 14. CDR3 length equals 19 residues. Germline loops: CDR1 DFQATT, CDR2 SNEGSKA (reference sequence). The CDR3 spells CSARARGQGFWANNSPLHF. Written as DNA, the CDR3 is TGCAGTGCTAGAGCAAGGGGACAGGGGTTTTGGGCTAATAATTCACCCCTCCACTTT.

The rearrangement links TRBV7-2 to TRBJ1-1, with D uncertain. Germline CDR1 SGHTA, CDR2 FQGNSA. The V end was cut by 1 base, the J end by 1 base, with 7 bases between. The CDR3 covers 14 residues. CDR3: CASSLGRANTEAFF. The CDR3, as DNA: TGTGCCAGCAGCTTAGGACGGGCGAACACTGAAGCTTTCTTT.

In its sample, this clonotype was seen many times. The chain links TRBV6-5 to TRBJ1-1; TRBD1 is a possible D gene (6 bases). The CDR3 length is 14 residues. Germline assignment: CDR1 MNHEY and CDR2 SVGAGI. V was shortened by 2 bases and J by 8 bases, with 15 bases between the two germline ends. CDR3 in amino acids: CASSYQPQGPEAFF. DNA for the CDR3: TGTGCCAGCAGTTACCAGCCACAGGGTCCCGAAGCTTTCTTT.

This clonotype was seen more than once but under ten times. The genes are TRBV28 and TRBJ2-7, with D perhaps matching TRBD1 or TRBD2 (5 bases each). Germline loops: CDR1 MDHEN, CDR2 SYDVKM. Trimming took off 8 bases at V and 0 bases at J, with 11 bases between the two ends. This CDR3 has 13 residues. CDR3 residues: CASASGPSYEQYF. CDR3 bases: TGTGCCAGCGCGTCGGGACCCTCCTACGAGCAGTACTTC. The complete variable domain, with remaining parts taken from reference TRBV28 and TRBJ2-7, reads DVKVTQSSRYLVKRTGEKVFLECVQDMDHENMFWYRQDPGLGLRLIYFSYDVKMKEKGDIPEGYSVSREKKERFSLILESASTNQTSMYLCASASGPSYEQYFGPGTRLTVT.

This clonotype came up many times. This sequence joins TRBV12-3 or TRBV12-4 and TRBJ2-2; no reliable D call. V was cut by 3 bases and J by 5 bases, with 4 bases left in between. The CDR3 spans 12 residues. This CDR3 is CASSLMTGELFF. The CDR3 coding sequence is TGTGCCAGCAGTTTGATGACCGGGGAGCTGTTTTTT.

This clonotype was observed a few times. The CDR3 loop is CASSLPPEVRNNSPLHF. CDR3 DNA: TGTGCCAGCAGCTTACCCCCGGAGGTCCGCAATAATTCACCCCTCCACTTT. This chain uses TRBV11-2 with TRBJ1-6; D is uncertain. Looked up from germline, CDR1 is SGHAT and CDR2 is FQNNGV. The CDR3 runs to 17 residues. V lost 2 bases and J lost 5, with 16 bases in between.

This clonotype is medium-sized in the sample. The chain joins TRBV4-1 to TRBJ2-5, with TRBD2 as a possible D gene (5 bases). Trimming left V 3 bases short and J 5 bases short, with 13 bases between. This CDR3 is built from 14 residues. Germline V gene data show CDR1 as MGHRA and CDR2 as YSYEKL. Here the CDR3 DNA reads TGCGCCAGCAGCCAGAACCCTGGACTGGAGACCCAGTACTTC. Its translation is CASSQNPGLETQYF.

This clonotype was detected only a few times. This chain links TRBV12-3 or TRBV12-4 with TRBJ1-5; 9 bases are shared with TRBD1. Trimming took 5 bases from V and 5 from J; bases not matched to a gene: 10. This CDR3 has 16 amino acids. The CDR3 loop is CASSPRGGQGDQPQHF. In DNA, the CDR3 is TGTGCCAGCAGTCCTAGGGGGGGACAGGGAGATCAGCCCCAGCATTTT.

This clonotype was seen only a few times. The chain employs TRBV6-1 and TRBJ2-3, with 7 bases lining up with TRBD2. This CDR3 is built from 14 residues. The V segment lost 4 bases and the J segment 5 bases; nucleotides outside the gene matches: 6. Germline CDR1 and CDR2: MNHNS and SASEGT. The CDR3 DNA sequence: TGTGCCAGCAGTGCGGCGGGGGTCAAAGATACGCAGTATTTT. This sequence encodes CASSAAGVKDTQYF.

The V call is TRBV3-1, the J call TRBJ2-3; no firm D call. With 1 base removed from V and 4 bases from J, the gap between germline ends came to 3 bases. CDR1 LGHDT and CDR2 YNNKEL come from the germline V gene (reference sequence). CDR3 size: 12 residues. The CDR3 bases are TGTGCCAGCAGCCAAGGGCCAGATACGCAGTATTTT. Its protein is CASSQGPDTQYF.